One and the same sample provided the 23 T cell receptor beta chains below, sequenced in a study of identical twins. TCRdb itself ran the 5' RACE reads through MiXCR, one entry per CDR3 protein. The sample yields 1.5 million to 2 million distinct CDR3 sequences, under 35% seen once. Input material: cord blood. All receptors come from a newborn girl in good health.

The rearrangement links TRBV2 to TRBJ2-7; TRBD1 matches at 7 bases. The germline V gene encodes CDR1 SNHLY and CDR2 FYNNEI. CDR3 size: 12 residues. The V gene end was trimmed by 10 bases and the J gene end by 5 bases; junction bases not matched to a gene: 8. The CDR3 is CATATGMNEQYF. CDR3 in DNA: TGTGCCACTGCGACAGGGATGAACGAGCAGTACTTC.

This rearrangement joins TRBV29-1 to TRBJ2-5, with D possibly being TRBD1 (5 bases). CDR1 SQVTM and CDR2 ANQGSEA come from the germline V gene. V was trimmed by 1 base and J by 11 bases, leaving 17 bases between them. The CDR3 contains 13 residues. CDR3 nucleotide sequence: TGCAGCGTTGAAGGGCTGGTAGGGGATGAGCAGTACTTC. Amino acid sequence: CSVEGLVGDEQYF.

The chain combines TRBV29-1 with TRBJ1-4; 9 nucleotides align to TRBD1. The CDR3 spans 13 residues. V shed 6 bases, J shed 8 bases, and the junction held 7 bases outside the gene matches. Germline assignment: CDR1 SQVTM and CDR2 ANQGSEA. The CDR3 is CSVLTGGVEKLFF. In nucleotides, the CDR3 is TGCAGCGTCCTGACAGGGGGGGTGGAAAAACTGTTTTTT.

This clonotype turned up a few times. This sequence joins TRBV10-3 and TRBJ2-1; TRBD1 aligns across 8 bases. The germline gives CDR1 ENHRY, CDR2 SYGVKD. The CDR3 consists of 15 residues. The V gene end was trimmed by 8 bases and the J gene end by 6 bases; junction bases not matched to a gene: 12. The DNA of the CDR3 is TGTGCCATCGCCGCTGACAGGGGTATCGGCAATGAGCAGTTCTTC. As protein: CAIAADRGIGNEQFF.

This clonotype was picked up a small number of times. The chain couples TRBV6-1 to TRBJ1-2; TRBD1 is a possible D gene (5 bases). CDR1 and CDR2 from the germline V gene are MNHNS and SASEGT. The CDR3 covers 15 residues. Trimming took 2 bases from V and 5 from J, leaving 15 bases between them. CDR3 residues: CASSERGRVFYGYTF. In DNA, the CDR3 is TGTGCCAGCAGTGAACGTGGCAGGGTTTTTTATGGCTACACCTTC.

The V and J genes are TRBV20-1 and TRBJ1-1; D not certain. V lost 6 bases to trimming and J lost 6 bases, with 11 bases between them. The CDR3 extends over 11 amino acids. The V gene's germline CDR1 is DFQATT and CDR2 SNEGSKA (reference sequence). CDR3: CSAIRSAEAFF. The DNA for the CDR3 is TGCAGTGCCATCAGGTCGGCTGAAGCTTTCTTT.

This chain connects TRBV14 to TRBJ1-2; D is unresolved. With 3 bases removed from V and 4 bases from J, the gap between germline ends came to 9 bases. The CDR3 has 13 residues. Germline V gene data show CDR1 as SGHDN and CDR2 as FVKESK. CDR3 DNA sequence: TGTGCCAGCAGCCATGGCAGAACCTATGGCTACACCTTC. This encodes CASSHGRTYGYTF.

This clonotype was observed many times. This rearrangement joins TRBV12-3 or TRBV12-4 to TRBJ2-1; no reliable D call. Trimming removed 5 bases at V and 9 bases at J, with 11 bases between. The CDR3 length is 12 residues. CDR3 nucleotides: TGTGCCAGCAGTCCCCTGCGTGGTGAGCAGTTCTTC. Residues: CASSPLRGEQFF.

This chain joins TRBV10-3 and TRBJ1-5; 12 bases are shared with TRBD1. Germline values: CDR1 ENHRY, CDR2 SYGVKD. The CDR3 sequence is 14 residues long. Trimming removed 6 bases from V and 5 bases from J; junction bases left unmatched: 2. The CDR3 sequence is CAIRGTGGDQPQHF. The CDR3, as DNA: TGTGCCATCAGGGGGACAGGGGGCGATCAGCCCCAGCATTTT.

The chain carries TRBV2 and TRBJ2-7; TRBD2 might be the D (7 bases). The J call could be wrong; TRBJ2-5 is a better fit for the DNA end. The CDR3 has 13 amino acids. Germline V gene sequence: CDR1 SNHLY, CDR2 FYNNEI. The CDR3 spells CASSIGGQETQYF. CDR3 sequence (DNA): TGTGCCAGCAGTATCGGGGGGCAGGAGACCCAGTACTTC.

The chain couples TRBV7-9 to TRBJ2-3; no reliable D call. The length of the CDR3 is 17 residues. The germline V gene has CDR1 SEHNR and CDR2 FQNEAQ (reference sequence). V lost 0 bases and J 2 bases, leaving 15 bases between the germline ends. The CDR3 loop is CASSLAQAKRLTDTQYF. CDR3 sequence (DNA): TGTGCCAGCAGCTTAGCGCAGGCGAAGCGCCTCACAGATACGCAGTATTTT.

This clonotype has more than one count but fewer than ten. V gene TRBV12-3 or TRBV12-4 combines with J gene TRBJ1-1; 8 nucleotides match TRBD1. V dropped 6 bases and J dropped 1; count of bases not matched to a gene: 4. The CDR3 spans 14 residues. CDR3 bases: TGTGCCAGCAGAACCGGGACAGGGAACACTGAAGCTTTCTTT. This sequence encodes CASRTGTGNTEAFF.

The genes are TRBV7-9 and TRBJ1-1; 8 nucleotides agree with TRBD1. This CDR3 is 13 amino acids long. Germline loops: CDR1 SEHNR, CDR2 FQNEAQ (reference sequence). V shed 5 bases, J shed 7 bases, and the junction held 6 bases outside the gene matches. CDR3 amino acids: CASSLQGTGEAFF. The DNA of the CDR3 is TGTGCCAGCAGCCTGCAAGGGACAGGTGAAGCTTTCTTT.

This clonotype has a handful of counts. The rearrangement uses TRBV7-2 and TRBJ2-7; D could derive from TRBD1 or TRBD2 (6 bases each). V lost 1 base to trimming and J lost 2 bases, with 15 bases between them. Germline CDR1 and CDR2: SGHTA and FQGNSA. The CDR3 extends over 16 amino acids. DNA for the CDR3: TGTGCCAGCAGCTTAGTGTGGGGGGACAACACCTACGAGCAGTACTTC. It is translated as CASSLVWGDNTYEQYF. The full variable domain, in which reference TRBV7-2 and TRBJ2-7 provide the parts outside the CDR3, is GAGVSQSPSNKVTEKGKDVELRCDPISGHTALYWYRQSLGQGLEFLIYFQGNSAPDKSGLPSDRFSAERTGGSVSTLTIQRTQQEDSAVYLCASSLVWGDNTYEQYFGPGTRLTVT.

This clonotype appeared a single time. The V call is TRBV4-1, the J call TRBJ2-1, with unresolved D. Trimming cost V 2 bases and J 6 bases, with 8 bases left between them. Germline loops: CDR1 MGHRA, CDR2 YSYEKL. CDR3 size: 13 residues. Written as DNA, the CDR3 is TGCGCCAGCAGCCAATTTACCGGCAATGAGCAGTTCTTC. It translates to CASSQFTGNEQFF.

This clonotype came up once. Just one base apart from a much larger clone, this may be a read error. This rearrangement joins TRBV6-1 to TRBJ2-2, with D hard to call. The germline V gene has CDR1 MNHNS and CDR2 SASEGT. The CDR3 runs 11 residues. The CDR3 is CVSSDTGELFF. The CDR3 DNA reads as TGTGTCAGCAGTGACACCGGGGAGCTGTTTTTT.

Written as DNA, the CDR3 is TGTGCCACCAGTGATTCAGGACTAGCGGCCTACGAGCAGTACTTC. It codes for CATSDSGLAAYEQYF. J is TRBJ2-7 and V is TRBV24-1; 10 positions agree with TRBD2. Germline CDR1 reads KGHDR; CDR2 reads SFDVKD. CDR3 length: 15 amino acids. J was trimmed by 2 bases and V by 2 bases; bases with no gene match: 2.

The chain has TRBV29-1 and TRBJ2-3; 7 bases are a match to TRBD2. Looked up from germline, CDR1 is SQVTM and CDR2 is ANQGSEA. The CDR3 is 14 amino acids. With 4 bases clipped from V and 6 bases from J, the junction kept 10 bases outside the gene matches. This CDR3 reads CSVARTGAGDTQYF. The CDR3 nucleotides read TGCAGCGTTGCCCGGACTGGAGCGGGGGATACGCAGTATTTT.

The chain carries TRBV6-2 or TRBV6-3 and TRBJ2-4; D unclear. The CDR3 extends over 13 amino acids. CDR1 is MNHEY, CDR2 SVGEGT, per germline. The V end was cut by 6 bases, the J end by 5 bases, with 11 bases between. The CDR3 bases are TGTGCCAGCAGGGGCTGGCGACAAAACATTCAGTACTTC. Encoded protein: CASRGWRQNIQYF.

The chain couples TRBV28 to TRBJ1-3; D remains ambiguous. Deletions cut 6 bases from V and 3 bases from J, with 9 bases between. From germline, CDR1 is MDHEN and CDR2 SYDVKM. This CDR3 is built from 13 residues. The CDR3 spells CASSPALGNTIYF. In DNA form, the CDR3 reads TGTGCCAGCAGCCCCGCTCTTGGAAACACCATATATTTT.

This clonotype showed up just a few times. The V call is TRBV3-1, the J call TRBJ2-7; no firm D call. This CDR3 spans 16 amino acids. Trimming took off 0 bases at V and 0 bases at J, with 12 bases between the two ends. The germline CDR1 and CDR2 sequences are LGHDT and YNNKEL (reference sequence). The CDR3 loop is CASSQDPTRSSYEQYF. The CDR3 nucleotides are TGTGCCAGCAGCCAAGATCCGACGAGGAGCTCCTACGAGCAGTACTTC.

Ten or more counts support this clonotype. V gene TRBV29-1 combines with J gene TRBJ2-7; D is unclear. Germline V lookup: CDR1 SQVTM, CDR2 ANQGSEA. CDR3 length: 11 amino acids. Deletions cut 3 bases from V and 4 bases from J, with 7 bases between. The DNA for the CDR3 is TGCAGCGTTGAGGCTAGATACGAGCAGTACTTC. It translates to CSVEARYEQYF.

V gene TRBV7-3 combines with J gene TRBJ2-5; D call uncertain. CDR1 and CDR2 from the germline V gene are SGHTA and FQGTGA. V was trimmed by 4 bases and J by 5 bases, leaving 11 bases between them. This CDR3 is built from 13 residues. The CDR3 reads CASSSVTKETQYF. The CDR3 nucleotides read TGTGCCAGCAGCTCCGTAACTAAGGAGACCCAGTACTTC. The variable domain in full, completed from reference TRBV7-3 and TRBJ2-5, reads GAGVSQTPSNKVTEKGKYVELRCDPISGHTALYWYRQSLGQGPEFLIYFQGTGAADDSGLPNDRFFAVRPEGSVSTLKIQRTERGDSAVYLCASSSVTKETQYFGPGTRLLVL.